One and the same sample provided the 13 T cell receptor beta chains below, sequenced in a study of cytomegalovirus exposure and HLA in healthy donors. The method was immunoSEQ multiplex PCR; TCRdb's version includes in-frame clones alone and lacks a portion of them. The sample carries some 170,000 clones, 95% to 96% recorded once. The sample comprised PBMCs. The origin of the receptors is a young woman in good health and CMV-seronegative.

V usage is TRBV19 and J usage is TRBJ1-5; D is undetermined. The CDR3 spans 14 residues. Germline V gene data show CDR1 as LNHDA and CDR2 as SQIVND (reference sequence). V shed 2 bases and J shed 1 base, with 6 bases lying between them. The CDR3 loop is CASSIRGSNQPQHF. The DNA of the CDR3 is TGTGCCAGTAGTATAAGAGGAAGCAATCAGCCCCAGCATTTT.

This chain's CDR3 is CASSRGGESLYEQYF. Here the CDR3 DNA reads TGTGCCAGCAGCCGGGGGGGGGAATCTCTGTACGAGCAGTACTTC. The rearrangement joins TRBV27 to TRBJ2-7; TRBD2 agrees at 8 bases. CDR3 size: 15 residues. The J segment lost 4 bases and the V segment lost 6 bases, leaving 11 bases of the junction unmatched. CDR1 is MNHEY, CDR2 SMNVEV, per germline (reference sequence).

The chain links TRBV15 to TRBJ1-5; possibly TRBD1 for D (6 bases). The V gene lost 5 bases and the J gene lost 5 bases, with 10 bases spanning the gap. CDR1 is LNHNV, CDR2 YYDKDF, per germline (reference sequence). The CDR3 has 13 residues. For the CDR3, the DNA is TGTGCCACCAGCGTACAGGGAGATCAGCCCCAGCATTTT. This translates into CATSVQGDQPQHF.

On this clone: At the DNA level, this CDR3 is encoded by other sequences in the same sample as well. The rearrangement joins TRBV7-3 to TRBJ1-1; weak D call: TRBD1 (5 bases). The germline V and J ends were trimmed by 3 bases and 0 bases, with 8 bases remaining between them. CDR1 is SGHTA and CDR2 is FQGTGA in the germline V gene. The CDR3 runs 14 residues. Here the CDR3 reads CASSLAGMNTEAFF. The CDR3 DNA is TGTGCCAGCAGCTTGGCAGGGATGAACACTGAAGCTTTCTTT.

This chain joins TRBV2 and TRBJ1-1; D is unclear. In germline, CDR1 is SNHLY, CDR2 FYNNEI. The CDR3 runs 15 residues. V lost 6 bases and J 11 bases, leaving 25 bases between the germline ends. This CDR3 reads CASSGSQTLPSSAFF. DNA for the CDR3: TGTGCCAGCAGCGGGTCCCAAACACTTCCTTCATCGGCTTTCTTT.

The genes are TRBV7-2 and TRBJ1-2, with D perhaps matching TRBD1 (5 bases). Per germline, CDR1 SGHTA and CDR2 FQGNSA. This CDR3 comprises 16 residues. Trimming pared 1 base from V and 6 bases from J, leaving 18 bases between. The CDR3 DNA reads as TGTGCCAGCAGCTTAGGGGGGGTGGCAGGTGATAATGGCTACACCTTC. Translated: CASSLGGVAGDNGYTF.

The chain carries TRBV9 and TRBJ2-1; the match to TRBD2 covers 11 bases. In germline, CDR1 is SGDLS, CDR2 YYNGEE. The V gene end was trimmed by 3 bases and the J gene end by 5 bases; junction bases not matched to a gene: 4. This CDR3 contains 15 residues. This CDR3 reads CASSASGLADNEQFF. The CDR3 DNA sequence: TGTGCCAGCAGCGCCTCGGGACTAGCGGACAATGAGCAGTTCTTC.

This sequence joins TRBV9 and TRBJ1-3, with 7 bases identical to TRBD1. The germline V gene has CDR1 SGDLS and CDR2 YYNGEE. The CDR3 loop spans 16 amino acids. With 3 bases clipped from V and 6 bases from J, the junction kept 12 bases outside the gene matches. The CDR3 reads CASSANTGGGVNTIYF. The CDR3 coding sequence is TGTGCCAGCAGCGCAAATACGGGAGGGGGCGTAAACACCATATATTTT.

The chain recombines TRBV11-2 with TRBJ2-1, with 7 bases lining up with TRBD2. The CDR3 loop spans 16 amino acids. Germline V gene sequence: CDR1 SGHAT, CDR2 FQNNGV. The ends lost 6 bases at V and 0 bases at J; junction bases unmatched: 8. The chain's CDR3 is CASSLGRGTSYNEQFF. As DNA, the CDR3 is TGTGCCAGCAGTCTGGGGCGGGGGACCTCCTACAATGAGCAGTTCTTC.

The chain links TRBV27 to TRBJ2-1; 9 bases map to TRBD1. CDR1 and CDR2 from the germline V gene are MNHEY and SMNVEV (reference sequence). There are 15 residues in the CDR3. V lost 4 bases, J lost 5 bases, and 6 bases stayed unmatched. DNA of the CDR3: TGTGCCAGCAGTTGGGACAGGGACCGGAACAATGAGCAGTTCTTC. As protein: CASSWDRDRNNEQFF.

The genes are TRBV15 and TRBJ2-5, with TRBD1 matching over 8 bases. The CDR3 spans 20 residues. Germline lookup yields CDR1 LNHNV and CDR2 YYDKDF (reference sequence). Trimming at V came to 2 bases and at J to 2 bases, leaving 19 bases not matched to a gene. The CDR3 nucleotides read TGTGCCACCAGCAGACAACCCCAAAGGCTCCAGGGGGCCCGTCAAGAGACCCAGTACTTC. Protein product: CATSRQPQRLQGARQETQYF.

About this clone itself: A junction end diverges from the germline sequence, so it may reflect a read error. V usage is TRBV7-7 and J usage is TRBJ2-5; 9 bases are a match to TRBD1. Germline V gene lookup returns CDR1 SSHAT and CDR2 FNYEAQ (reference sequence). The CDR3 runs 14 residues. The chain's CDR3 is CASSPGTGQETQYF. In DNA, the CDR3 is TGTGCTAGCAGTCCCGGGACAGGGCAAGAGACCCAGTACTTC.

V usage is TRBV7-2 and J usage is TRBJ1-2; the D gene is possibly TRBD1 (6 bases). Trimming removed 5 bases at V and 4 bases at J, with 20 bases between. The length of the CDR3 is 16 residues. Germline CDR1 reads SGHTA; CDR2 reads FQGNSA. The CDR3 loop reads CASSVTGGGGGYGYTF. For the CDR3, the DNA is TGTGCCAGCAGCGTTACCGGCGGTGGGGGCGGCTATGGCTACACCTTC.